The 32 T cell receptor beta chains listed next were all sequenced from one sample in a study of cytomegalovirus exposure and HLA in healthy donors. With 60 Vbeta and 13 Jbeta primers, the PCR was carried out. Only in-frame clones appear in the TCRdb table, and some are missing; sequencing was by immunoSEQ multiplex PCR. The table has about 140,000 clones, 82% seen once. Material for sequencing was PBMCs. These receptors were taken from a male donor in good health and CMV-seronegative.

The chain links TRBV29-1 to TRBJ1-2; a possible D gene is TRBD1 (5 bases). The CDR3 covers 13 residues. V dropped 2 bases and J dropped 9 bases, with 16 bases sitting between them. Germline V lookup: CDR1 SQVTM, CDR2 ANQGSEA. In nucleotides, the CDR3 is TGCAGCGTTGAAAGGGGCGGTGCGGGACGCTACACCTTC. It codes for CSVERGGAGRYTF.

V is TRBV29-1 and J is TRBJ2-7; 9 bases align to TRBD2. CDR3 length: 14 residues. Trimming took 3 bases from V and 5 from J; bases not matched to a gene: 8. The germline V gene encodes CDR1 SQVTM and CDR2 ANQGSEA. CDR3 amino acids: CSVEVVLAGHEQYF. The CDR3, as DNA: TGCAGCGTTGAGGTGGTACTAGCGGGCCACGAGCAGTACTTC.

This sequence joins TRBV19 and TRBJ2-2, with 13 bases fitting TRBD2. J was trimmed by 0 bases and V by 7 bases; bases with no gene match: 11. This CDR3 spans 19 amino acids. The germline V gene encodes CDR1 LNHDA and CDR2 SQIVND (reference sequence). The CDR3 nucleotides read TGTGCCAGTAAGGTCAGGACTAGCGGGAGTTTAACGAACACCGGGGAGCTGTTTTTT. Encoded protein: CASKVRTSGSLTNTGELFF.

The gene calls are TRBV11-3 and TRBJ2-1; TRBD2 aligns across 7 bases. Germline lookup yields CDR1 SGHNT and CDR2 YENEEA. Trimming cost V 5 bases and J 4 bases; bases outside gene matches: 8. The CDR3 is made up of 15 amino acids. The CDR3 loop reads CASSRLADPYNEQFF. The CDR3 bases are TGTGCCAGCAGCCGGCTAGCGGACCCTTACAATGAGCAGTTCTTC.

This clone was detected only a few times. The chain joins TRBV5-4 to TRBJ2-5; D not certain. This CDR3 contains 11 residues. Per germline, CDR1 SGHNT and CDR2 YYREEE (reference sequence). V was shortened by 4 bases and J by 5 bases, with 6 bases between the two germline ends. The chain's CDR3 is CASSHLETQYF. In DNA, the CDR3 is TGTGCCAGCAGCCACTTGGAGACCCAGTACTTC.

V usage is TRBV4-2 and J usage is TRBJ1-2; D may be TRBD1 (5 bases). Trimming took off 0 bases at V and 3 bases at J, with 11 bases between the two ends. Looked up from germline, CDR1 is LGHNA and CDR2 is YNFKEQ. The CDR3 spans 15 residues. The CDR3 coding sequence is TGTGCCAGCAGCCAAGATGGGGGAGGGTACTATGGCTACACCTTC. Its protein product is CASSQDGGGYYGYTF.

The chain combines TRBV27 with TRBJ1-2, with TRBD1 matching 8 bases. V shed 5 bases, J shed 2 bases, and the junction held 4 bases outside the gene matches. Germline-derived CDR1 and CDR2 are MNHEY and SMNVEV (reference sequence). This CDR3 has 14 residues. The CDR3 bases are TGTGCCAGCAGTCTCACAGGGGGAAACTATGGCTACACCTTC. As protein: CASSLTGGNYGYTF.

The rearrangement joins TRBV7-9 to TRBJ2-3; D is unresolved. Germline CDR1 and CDR2: SEHNR and FQNEAQ (reference sequence). CDR3 length: 12 residues. The germline V and J ends were trimmed by 3 bases and 7 bases, with 8 bases remaining between them. CDR3 coding DNA: TGTGCCAGCAGCTTGCTAGAGCATACGCAGTATTTT. This sequence encodes CASSLLEHTQYF.

The chain is built from TRBV18 and TRBJ1-1, with D maybe TRBD1 (6 bases). V lost 4 bases to trimming and J lost 0 bases, with 9 bases between them. Germline CDR1 KGHSH, CDR2 LQKENI. The length of the CDR3 is 14 residues. The CDR3 DNA is TGTGCCAGCTCACACAGGGAAATGAACACTGAAGCTTTCTTT. The encoded protein is CASSHREMNTEAFF. The whole variable domain, remainder taken from reference TRBV18 and TRBJ1-1, is NAGVMQNPRHLVRRRGQEARLRCSPMKGHSHVYWYRQLPEEGLKFMVYLQKENIIDESGMPKERFSAEFPKEGPSILRIQQVVRGDSAAYFCASSHREMNTEAFFGQGTRLTVV.

The V gene is TRBV11-2, the J gene TRBJ1-2; a weak D match, TRBD1 (5 bases). Germline loops: CDR1 SGHAT, CDR2 FQNNGV. Trimming left V 4 bases short and J 5 bases short, with 14 bases between. The CDR3 is 14 residues long. CDR3 residues: CASSSPTDAYGYTF. CDR3 sequence (DNA): TGTGCCAGCAGCTCGCCGACAGATGCTTATGGCTACACCTTC.

The chain uses TRBV14 and TRBJ2-2, with 8 bases identical to TRBD1. CDR3 length: 14 residues. Germline V gene lookup returns CDR1 SGHDN and CDR2 FVKESK. V dropped 5 bases and J dropped 5; count of bases not matched to a gene: 4. The CDR3 coding sequence is TGTGCCAGCAGCGTGACAGGGGAGACCGGGGAGCTGTTTTTT. The encoded protein is CASSVTGETGELFF.

The chain links TRBV5-1 to TRBJ2-3, with TRBD2 matching 9 bases. V gave up 0 bases and J gave up 5 bases; unmatched junction bases: 7. Germline V gives CDR1 SGHRS, CDR2 YFSETQ. The CDR3 extends over 16 amino acids. CDR3 amino acids: CASSLASSGTGDTQYF. The CDR3 DNA follows: TGCGCCAGCAGCTTGGCCTCTAGCGGGACGGGAGATACGCAGTATTTT.

CDR3 amino acids: CASSLGALKGETQYF. The CDR3 DNA follows: TGTGCCAGTAGCCTGGGGGCATTAAAAGGGGAGACCCAGTACTTC. The rearrangement links TRBV19 to TRBJ2-5; D possibly corresponds to TRBD1 (6 bases). The CDR3 is 15 residues long. V dropped 6 bases and J dropped 5 bases, with 19 bases sitting between them. CDR1 is LNHDA, CDR2 SQIVND, per germline (reference sequence).

The sample holds a few counts of this clone. The chain has TRBV19 and TRBJ1-5, with unresolved D. The germline V and J ends were trimmed by 3 bases and 0 bases, with 9 bases remaining between them. CDR3 length equals 15 residues. Germline assignment: CDR1 LNHDA and CDR2 SQIVND (reference sequence). The CDR3 loop is CASSMSGYSNQPQHF. CDR3 nucleotide sequence: TGTGCCAGTAGTATGTCAGGATATAGCAATCAGCCCCAGCATTTT. The whole variable domain, remainder taken from reference TRBV19 and TRBJ1-5, is DGGITQSPKYLFRKEGQNVTLSCEQNLNHDAMYWYRQDPGQGLRLIYYSQIVNDFQKGDIAEGYSVSREKKESFPLTVTSAQKNPTAFYLCASSMSGYSNQPQHFGDGTRLSIL.

The chain uses TRBV4-3 and TRBJ2-7; D is perhaps TRBD1 (6 bases). This CDR3 has 14 amino acids. The germline V and J ends were trimmed by 4 bases and 4 bases, with 14 bases remaining between them. Looked up from germline, CDR1 is LGHNA and CDR2 is YSLEER. This chain's CDR3 is CASSPFQGPYEQYF. CDR3 DNA sequence: TGCGCCAGCAGCCCTTTCCAGGGGCCGTACGAGCAGTACTTC.

V is TRBV30 and J is TRBJ2-1, with D maybe TRBD2 (7 bases). CDR1 and CDR2 (germline): GTSNPN, SVGIG (reference sequence). This CDR3 spans 13 amino acids. V was pared by 4 bases and J by 7 bases, with 14 bases between. The CDR3 protein is CAWTGGRGNEQFF. CDR3 nucleotides: TGTGCCTGGACGGGGGGCCGCGGGAATGAGCAGTTCTTC.

This clone turned up a few times. The V gene is TRBV7-2, the J gene TRBJ1-3; D is perhaps TRBD1 (5 bases). The CDR3 has 14 amino acids. Germline CDR1 reads SGHTA; CDR2 reads FQGNSA. V was clipped by 1 base and J by 2 bases, with 6 bases between them. This CDR3 is CASSLVGAGNTIYF. CDR3 sequence (DNA): TGTGCCAGCAGCTTAGTAGGGGCTGGAAACACCATATATTTT.

This clone was found a few times. The V call is TRBV6-5, the J call TRBJ1-4; 7 bases fit TRBD1. This CDR3 is 14 amino acids long. Germline V gene data show CDR1 as MNHEY and CDR2 as SVGAGI. V trimming: 5 bases; J trimming: 2 bases; junction bases outside the gene matches: 2. This CDR3 is CASSGTATNEKLFF. For the CDR3, the DNA is TGTGCCAGCAGTGGGACAGCCACTAATGAAAAACTGTTTTTT.

This chain joins TRBV5-5 and TRBJ2-3; D unresolved. V was pared by 6 bases and J by 3 bases, with 11 bases between. Per germline, CDR1 SGHKS and CDR2 YYEKEE (reference sequence). This CDR3 is built from 13 residues. The CDR3 is CASTEDITDTQYF. CDR3 nucleotide sequence: TGTGCCAGCACCGAAGACATTACAGATACGCAGTATTTT.

V is TRBV4-1 and J is TRBJ2-7, with D maybe TRBD2 (5 bases). The CDR3 has 17 residues. CDR1 is MGHRA, CDR2 YSYEKL, per germline. V was trimmed by 0 bases and J by 0 bases, leaving 15 bases between them. CDR3 region: CASSQDAGGLSSYEQYF. DNA of the CDR3: TGCGCCAGCAGCCAAGATGCGGGCGGACTGAGCTCCTACGAGCAGTACTTC.

The chain has TRBV6-1 and TRBJ1-1; tentative D call: TRBD1 (5 bases). The ends were cut back, 4 bases at V and 1 base at J, with 19 bases in the middle. This CDR3 has 17 amino acids. CDR1 is MNHNS, CDR2 SASEGT, per germline. The CDR3 region is CASSAGLLPVRNTEAFF. The CDR3 DNA reads as TGTGCCAGCAGTGCGGGACTCCTACCGGTCCGGAACACTGAAGCTTTCTTT.

The CDR3 here is CASTTGTSGEQFF. The CDR3 DNA follows: TGTGCCAGTACGACCGGGACTAGCGGTGAGCAGTTCTTC. V usage is TRBV7-3 and J usage is TRBJ2-1; 11 positions agree with TRBD2. J was trimmed by 9 bases and V by 9 bases; bases with no gene match: 7. There are 13 residues in the CDR3. Germline CDR1 SGHTA, CDR2 FQGTGA.

The chain links TRBV18 to TRBJ2-7; the match to TRBD2 covers 10 bases. The CDR3 has 15 amino acids. In germline, CDR1 is KGHSH, CDR2 LQKENI. V lost 6 bases, J lost 4 bases, and 9 bases stayed unmatched. The CDR3 coding sequence is TGTGCCAGCTCGTTTCTAGCGGGGGCCCCTTACGAGCAGTACTTC. Encoded protein: CASSFLAGAPYEQYF.

V usage is TRBV5-1 and J usage is TRBJ2-5; 8 nucleotides match TRBD1. Germline assignment: CDR1 SGHRS and CDR2 YFSETQ. This CDR3 is 13 amino acids long. Germline trimming cut 4 bases from V and 2 bases from J; bases unmatched to any gene: 1. CDR3 coding DNA: TGCGCCAGCAGCAGACAGGGGCAAGAGACCCAGTACTTC. It is translated as CASSRQGQETQYF.

The chain uses TRBV5-6 and TRBJ2-5, with D unresolved. Germline values: CDR1 SGHDT, CDR2 YYEEEE. The V gene lost 3 bases and the J gene lost 2 bases, with 11 bases spanning the gap. The CDR3 totals 14 residues. In DNA, the CDR3 is TGTGCCAGCAGCTCGCCTCCAGGACAAGAGACCCAGTACTTC. Protein sequence: CASSSPPGQETQYF.

Turning to this clone: Germline is not matched at one junction end, which may reflect a read error. V and J are TRBV2 and TRBJ1-1; D not resolved. The CDR3 runs 11 residues. Germline CDR1 and CDR2: SNHLY and FYNNEI. The chain's CDR3 is CHSKVNTEAFF. Here the CDR3 DNA reads TGCCACTCAAAAGTGAACACTGAAGCTTTCTTT.

V usage is TRBV2 and J usage is TRBJ2-1; 11 positions agree with TRBD2. Germline lookup yields CDR1 SNHLY and CDR2 FYNNEI. The V and J ends lost 5 bases and 4 bases, in that order; junction bases with no gene match: 4. The CDR3 is 15 residues long. CDR3 residues: CASSLGLAVYNEQFF. As DNA, the CDR3 is TGTGCCAGCAGTTTGGGACTAGCGGTTTACAATGAGCAGTTCTTC.

The chain carries TRBV10-3 and TRBJ2-1; 7 positions agree with TRBD2. V gave up 0 bases and J gave up 6 bases; unmatched junction bases: 8. The CDR3 is made up of 16 amino acids. Germline loops: CDR1 ENHRY, CDR2 SYGVKD. CDR3 in DNA: TGTGCCATCAGTGAGTCTTTTTCTAGCGGAACCAATGAGCAGTTCTTC. It codes for CAISESFSSGTNEQFF.

The rearrangement links TRBV15 to TRBJ2-1; a possible D gene is TRBD2 (7 bases). The CDR3 sequence is 15 residues long. V lost 5 bases, J lost 7 bases, and 18 bases lay in between. Germline CDR1 and CDR2: LNHNV and YYDKDF (reference sequence). Here the CDR3 reads CATSEGGGWGNEQFF. Here the CDR3 DNA reads TGTGCCACCAGCGAGGGGGGAGGGTGGGGGAATGAGCAGTTCTTC. Based on the CDR3 plus reference TRBV15 and TRBJ2-1, the full variable domain is DAMVIQNPRYQVTQFGKPVTLSCSQTLNHNVMYWYQQKSSQAPKLLFHYYDKDFNNEADTPDNFQSRRPNTSFCFLDIRSPGLGDTAMYLCATSEGGGWGNEQFFGPGTRLTVL.

The chain recombines TRBV25-1 with TRBJ2-1; D possibly corresponds to TRBD2 (5 bases). Trimming pared 6 bases from V and 3 bases from J, leaving 9 bases between. The germline gives CDR1 MGHDK, CDR2 SYGVNS. The CDR3 covers 13 residues. CDR3 amino acids: CASRLRDYNEQFF. In DNA, the CDR3 is TGTGCCAGCAGACTCCGGGACTACAATGAGCAGTTCTTC.

This clone has a handful of counts. Written as DNA, the CDR3 is TGCGCCAGCAGCCCGGACGCGGGCTACGAGCAGTACTTC. Encoded protein: CASSPDAGYEQYF. This chain connects TRBV5-1 to TRBJ2-7; weak D call: TRBD2 (5 bases). CDR3 length equals 13 residues. Trimming pared 4 bases from V and 3 bases from J, leaving 11 bases between. The V gene's germline CDR1 is SGHRS and CDR2 YFSETQ.

This chain connects TRBV10-1 to TRBJ2-1, with TRBD2 identical over 10 bases. V was clipped by 5 bases and J by 4 bases; unmatched bases: 11. CDR3 size: 17 residues. From germline, CDR1 is WNHNN and CDR2 SYGVQD (reference sequence). This chain's CDR3 is CASSNPPSGSRYNEQFF. CDR3 in DNA: TGCGCCAGCAGTAACCCCCCTAGCGGGAGCAGGTACAATGAGCAGTTCTTC.